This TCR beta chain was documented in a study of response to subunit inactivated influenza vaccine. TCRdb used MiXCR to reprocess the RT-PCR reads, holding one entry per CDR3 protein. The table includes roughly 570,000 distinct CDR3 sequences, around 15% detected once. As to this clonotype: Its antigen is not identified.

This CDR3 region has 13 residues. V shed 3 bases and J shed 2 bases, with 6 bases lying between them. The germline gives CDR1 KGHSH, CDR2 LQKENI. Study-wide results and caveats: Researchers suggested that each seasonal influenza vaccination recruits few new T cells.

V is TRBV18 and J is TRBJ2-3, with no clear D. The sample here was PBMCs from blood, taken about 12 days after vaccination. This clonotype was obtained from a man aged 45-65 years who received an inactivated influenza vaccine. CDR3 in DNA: TGTGCCAGCTCACCCTACGACACAGATACGCAGTATTTT. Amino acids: CASSPYDTDTQYF.